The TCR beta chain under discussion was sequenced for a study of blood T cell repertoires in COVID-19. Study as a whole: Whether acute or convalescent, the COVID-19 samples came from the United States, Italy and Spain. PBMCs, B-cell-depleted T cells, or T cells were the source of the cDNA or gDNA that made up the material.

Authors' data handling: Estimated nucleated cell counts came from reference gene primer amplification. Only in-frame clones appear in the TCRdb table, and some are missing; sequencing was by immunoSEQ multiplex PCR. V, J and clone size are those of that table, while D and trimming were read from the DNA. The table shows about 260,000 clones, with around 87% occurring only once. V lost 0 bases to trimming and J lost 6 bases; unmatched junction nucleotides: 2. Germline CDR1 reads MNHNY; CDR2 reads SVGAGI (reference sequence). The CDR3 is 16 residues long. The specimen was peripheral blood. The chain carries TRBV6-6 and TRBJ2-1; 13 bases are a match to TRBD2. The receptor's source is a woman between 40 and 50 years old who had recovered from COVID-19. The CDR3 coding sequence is TGTGCCAGCAGTTACTCGGGACTAGCGGGGAGCAATGAGCAGTTCTTC. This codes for CASSYSGLAGSNEQFF.